Listed below are T cell receptor beta chains from one sample, sequenced in a study of blood T cell repertoires in COVID-19. Only in-frame clones appear in the TCRdb table, and some are missing; sequencing was by immunoSEQ multiplex PCR. The profile shows roughly 120,000 clones, roughly 80% of them singletons. Sequenced material: peripheral blood. These receptors were obtained from a man over 45 with acute or convalescent COVID-19. Each CDR3 is given with its conserved first and last residue. Fields, in order: V gene, D gene, clone size, J gene, CDR3 DNA, CDR3 protein. The D gene is left open where the match is weak. Some rows mark clone size as missing; the rest say once, few, many or name a class of expanded clone.

TRBV10-3	TRBD1	NA	TRBJ1-2	TGTGCCATCACCCCGGGACAGGGACGTGGCTACACCTTC	CAITPGQGRGYTF
TRBV5-1	NA	NA	TRBJ1-1	TGCGCCAGCAGCTTGTCCGTGGCAGACACTGAAGCTTTCTTT	CASSLSVADTEAFF
TRBV10-1	TRBD1	NA	TRBJ2-2	TGCGCCAGCAGTTCGGACAGGGATGGGGGCGGGGAGCTGTTTTTT	CASSSDRDGGGELFF
TRBV11-2	NA	NA	TRBJ2-5	TGTGCCAGCAGCATCACTAGGGAGACCCAGTACTTC	CASSITRETQYF
TRBV3-1/TRBV3-2	TRBD2	NA	TRBJ2-5	TGTGCCAGCAGCCAAGGGGGACTAGCGGGAAAAGAGACCCAGTACTTC	CASSQGGLAGKETQYF
TRBV6-5	NA	NA	TRBJ1-1	TGTGCCAGCACCTCCAGTGCCACTGAAGCTTTCTTT	CASTSSATEAFF
TRBV9	NA	NA	TRBJ2-1	TGTGCCAGCAGCGTCTCGGGTGAGCAGTTCTTC	CASSVSGEQFF
TRBV9	TRBD2	NA	TRBJ2-5	TGTGCCAGCAGCGTAGCTACTAGCGGGGGAGTAGAGACCCAGTACTTC	CASSVATSGGVETQYF
TRBV5-1	TRBD1	NA	TRBJ2-2	TGCGCCAGCAGGGACAGGGCGAGTACCGGGGAGCTGTTTTTT	CASRDRASTGELFF
TRBV18	NA	NA	TRBJ1-2	TGTGCCAGCTCACCATGGGCAGGGTCCCCGGGCAAGGATGGCTACACCTTC	CASSPWAGSPGKDGYTF
TRBV4-1	TRBD1	NA	TRBJ1-2	TGCGCCAGCAGCCAAGATAAGGGAGTGACAGGGGCCATATATGGCTACACCTTC	CASSQDKGVTGAIYGYTF
TRBV19	NA	few	TRBJ2-6	TGTGCCAGTAGTTTCGACTTTCCCGGGGCCAACGTCCTGACTTTC	CASSFDFPGANVLTF
TRBV29-1	NA	NA	TRBJ1-4	TGCAGCGTTTGGGGAGCTACGGAAAAACTGTTTTTT	CSVWGATEKLFF
TRBV29-1	NA	few	TRBJ2-2	TGCAGCGTTTCTCGGGACACCGGGGAGCTGTTTTTT	CSVSRDTGELFF
TRBV9	NA	NA	TRBJ2-3	TGTGCCAGCAGCCCTGGGACTCAAGATACGCAGTATTTT	CASSPGTQDTQYF
TRBV18	NA	NA	TRBJ1-1	TGTGCCAGCTCACCAGGAGGGTGGACTGAAGCTTTCTTT	CASSPGGWTEAFF
TRBV10-3	NA	NA	TRBJ1-2	TGTGCCATCAGTACAGGGTTAGGCTACACCTTC	CAISTGLGYTF
TRBV20-1	TRBD2	NA	TRBJ2-7	TGCAGTGCTGGTGGACTAGCGGGCCACGAGCAGTACTTC	CSAGGLAGHEQYF
TRBV7-8	TRBD2	NA	TRBJ2-1	TGTGCCAGCACGAGCGGGAGGGTTAGCAATGAGCAGTTCTTC	CASTSGRVSNEQFF
TRBV5-1	NA	NA	TRBJ2-7	TGCGCCAGCAGCTTGGAACAGGCTTCCTACGAGCAGTACTTC	CASSLEQASYEQYF
TRBV7-9	TRBD2	NA	TRBJ2-1	TGTGCCAGCAGCACCGGACTAGCGGGAAACAATGAGCAGTTCTTC	CASSTGLAGNNEQFF
TRBV30	NA	NA	TRBJ1-1	TGTGCCTGGAGTGTCTGGAACACTGAAGCTTTCTTT	CAWSVWNTEAFF
TRBV28	TRBD1	NA	TRBJ1-2	TGTGCCAGCACCGCACCAGGGACAGGGGGCCGCTATGGCTACACCTTC	CASTAPGTGGRYGYTF
TRBV6-4	NA	NA	TRBJ2-2	TGTGCCAGCAGAACCCGTGGAGGGGGCGCAGATACTGGGGAGCTGTTTTTT	CASRTRGGGADTGELFF
TRBV10-3	NA	NA	TRBJ2-1	TGTGCCATCAGTGAGTCGACTAGGAATGAGCAGTTCTTC	CAISESTRNEQFF
TRBV10-3	TRBD2	NA	TRBJ2-4	TGTGCCATCAGTGAGTTTGCGGGAGAAGCCAAAAACATTCAGTACTTC	CAISEFAGEAKNIQYF
TRBV10-3	TRBD2	NA	TRBJ2-5	TGTGCCACCCTATCCCGGGAAGCGGGGAAAGAGACCCAGTACTTC	CATLSREAGKETQYF
TRBV10-3	TRBD1	NA	TRBJ2-6	TGTGCCATCAGTCTCGGACAGGGGGACTCTGGGGCCAACGTCCTGACTTTC	CAISLGQGDSGANVLTF
TRBV7-7	TRBD2	NA	TRBJ2-7	TGTGCTAGCAGCCCAGAGCTAGCGGGAGAGGGCTACGAGCAGTACTTC	CASSPELAGEGYEQYF
TRBV7-3	NA	NA	TRBJ2-2	TGTGCCAGCAGCTTATGGGTCCAGGGCCTCAGCGGGGAGCTGTTTTTT	CASSLWVQGLSGELFF
TRBV6-5	TRBD1	many	TRBJ1-6	TGTGCCAGCACGCCGGGACAGGGTGTCTCACCCCTCCACTTT	CASTPGQGVSPLHF
TRBV9	NA	NA	TRBJ1-3	TGTGCCAGCAGCGTAGGAATTTCGGACAGCTCTGGAAACACCATATATTTT	CASSVGISDSSGNTIYF
TRBV19	NA	few	TRBJ1-4	TGTGCCAGTCAAAAGGGGGCAACTAATGAAAAACTGTTTTTT	CASQKGATNEKLFF
TRBV19	TRBD1	NA	TRBJ1-2	TGTGCCAGTAGTGGACAGGGACAAAACTATGGCTACACCTTC	CASSGQGQNYGYTF
TRBV5-1	TRBD1	NA	TRBJ2-2	TGCGCCAGCAGCTTGGCTCAGGGGGCCGGGGAGCTGTTTTTT	CASSLAQGAGELFF
TRBV27	TRBD2	NA	TRBJ2-3	TGTGCCAGCAGTTTATCGTACCAAACGGGAGGCCTTCGCACAGATACGCAGTATTTT	CASSLSYQTGGLRTDTQYF
TRBV2	TRBD1	NA	TRBJ1-2	TGTGCCAGCATCAAGGACAGGGGAAATGATGGCTACACCTTC	CASIKDRGNDGYTF
TRBV28	NA	NA	TRBJ2-3	TGTGCCAGCGGCACCATCGCCACGCAGTATTTT	CASGTIATQYF
TRBV28	TRBD1	NA	TRBJ1-2	TGTGCCAGCATCGGACAGGGCTCTGGCTACACCTTC	CASIGQGSGYTF
TRBV21-1	NA	once	TRBJ1-5	TGTGCCAGCAGCAAAGACAGGGCGGGCAATCAGCCCCAGCATTTT	CASSKDRAGNQPQHF
TRBV9	NA	few	TRBJ1-2	TGTGCCAGCAGCGTAGGAGCCGAGAGTCTGGGCTACACCTTC	CASSVGAESLGYTF
TRBV7-9	NA	NA	TRBJ1-1	TGTGCCAGCAGCTTAAGTGCAGGGGCGGTAATAGAAGCTTTCTTT	CASSLSAGAVIEAFF
TRBV7-9	NA	NA	TRBJ1-3	TGTGCCAGCAGCTTAGCGAGCACCTCTGGAAACACCATATATTTT	CASSLASTSGNTIYF
TRBV19	NA	NA	TRBJ1-2	TGTGCCAGTAGTATTCACAGGGAAAACTATGGCTACACCTTC	CASSIHRENYGYTF
TRBV18	NA	few	TRBJ1-3	TGTGCCAGCTCACCAAGCCTTCACTCTGGAAACACCATATATTTT	CASSPSLHSGNTIYF
TRBV18	TRBD2	NA	TRBJ2-3	TGTGCCAGCTCACCTTGGACTAGCGGAATCCCGTTTGTGGGGACAGATACGCAGTATTTT	CASSPWTSGIPFVGTDTQYF
TRBV7-9	NA	few	TRBJ1-2	TGTGCCAGCAGCTTTGAAGACAGTGGCTACACCTTC	CASSFEDSGYTF
TRBV4-2	NA	few	TRBJ2-2	TGTGCCAGCAGCCAAGACCTCGAGCGGGAGCTGTTTTTT	CASSQDLERELFF
TRBV6-5	NA	once	TRBJ1-2	TGTGCCAGCAGAGAGACAGGAGGCGATGGCTACACCTTC	CASRETGGDGYTF
TRBV5-1	NA	NA	TRBJ2-4	TGCGCCAGCAGCTTGGACGGGGGTGACATTCAGTACTTC	CASSLDGGDIQYF
TRBV5-1	NA	NA	TRBJ2-3	TGCGCCAGCAGATCAACAGGGAACTCACTCGAAGATACGCAGTATTTT	CASRSTGNSLEDTQYF
TRBV11-2	NA	NA	TRBJ1-6	TGTGCCAGCAGCTTAGCCTTGGGAGAAGGTTCACCCCTCCACTTT	CASSLALGEGSPLHF
TRBV6-1	NA	NA	TRBJ2-7	TGTGTCAGCAGTGAAGCCCCCGCAGGTACAACCTACGAGCAGTACTTC	CVSSEAPAGTTYEQYF